The clone carrying this T cell receptor (beta chain) turned up a few times. The sample holds other DNA sequences that translate to the same CDR3. The record originates from a study of shared clonotypes between healthy human individuals. This CDR3 is 16 amino acids long. The germline gives CDR1 SEHNR, CDR2 FQNEAQ (reference sequence). J gave up 2 bases and V 5 bases, and 9 bases lay outside the gene matches. Only in-frame clones appear in the TCRdb table, and some are missing; sequencing was by immunoSEQ multiplex PCR. This table has about 120,000 clones, approximately 70% appearing once. The specimen sequenced was memory CD8+ T cells sorted from blood. Subset noted: CD45RO+ cells pooled with CCR7-negative TemRA cells. This receptor was obtained from a woman aged 25 to 39 in good health. This sequence joins TRBV7-9 and TRBJ2-1; TRBD2 aligns across 7 bases. In DNA form, the CDR3 reads TGTGCCAGCAGCCCTAGAGGCGGGAGTGCCTACAATGAGCAGTTCTTC. Its protein product is CASSPRGGSAYNEQFF.